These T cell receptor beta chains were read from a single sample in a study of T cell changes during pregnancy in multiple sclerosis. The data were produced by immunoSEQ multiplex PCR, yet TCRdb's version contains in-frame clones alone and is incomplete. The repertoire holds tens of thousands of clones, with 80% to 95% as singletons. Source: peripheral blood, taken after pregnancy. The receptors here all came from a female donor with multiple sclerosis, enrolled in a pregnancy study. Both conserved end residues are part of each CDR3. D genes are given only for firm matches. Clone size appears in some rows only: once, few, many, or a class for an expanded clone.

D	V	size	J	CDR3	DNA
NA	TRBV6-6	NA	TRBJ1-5	CASSYSEIRVDQPQHF	TGTGCCAGCAGTTACTCGGAGATCAGGGTGGACCAGCCCCAGCATTTT
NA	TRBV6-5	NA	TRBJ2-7	CASSPRGSHYEQYF	TGTGCCAGCAGTCCCAGGGGATCACACTACGAGCAGTACTTC
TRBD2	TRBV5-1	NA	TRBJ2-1	CASSPSVSGGLNEQFF	TGCGCCAGCAGCCCATCTGTAAGCGGGGGGCTCAATGAGCAGTTCTTC
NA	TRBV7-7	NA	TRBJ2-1	CASSLQTGNEQFF	TGTGCCAGCAGCCTTCAGACAGGCAATGAGCAGTTCTTC
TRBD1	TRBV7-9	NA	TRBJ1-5	CASSLALGQGNQPQHF	TGTGCCAGCAGCTTAGCACTCGGACAGGGGAATCAGCCCCAGCATTTT
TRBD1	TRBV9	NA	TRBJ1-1	CASSAYRGDTEAFF	TGTGCCAGCAGCGCATACAGGGGGGACACTGAAGCTTTCTTT
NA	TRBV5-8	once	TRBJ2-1	CASSSGQIFYNEQFF	TGTGCCAGCAGCTCAGGACAGATATTCTACAATGAGCAGTTCTTC
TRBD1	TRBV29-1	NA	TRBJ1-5	CSALDRGFNQPQHF	TGCAGCGCCCTAGACAGGGGGTTCAATCAGCCCCAGCATTTT
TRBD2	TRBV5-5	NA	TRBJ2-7	CASSPSGTPSSEQYF	TGTGCCAGCAGCCCCAGCGGGACCCCTTCCTCCGAGCAGTACTTC
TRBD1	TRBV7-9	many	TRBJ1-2	CAPWDRASSYGYTF	TGTGCCCCATGGGACAGGGCAAGTAGCTATGGCTACACCTTC
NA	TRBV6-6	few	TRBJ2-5	CASSYRTEGTQYF	TGTGCCAGCAGTTATAGGACAGAAGGGACCCAGTACTTC
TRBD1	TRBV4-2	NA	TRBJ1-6	CASSQDDRGRHSPLHF	TGTGCCAGCAGCCAAGACGACAGGGGGCGGCATTCACCCCTCCACTTT
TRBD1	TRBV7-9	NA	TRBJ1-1	CASSPRTGSNTEAFF	TGTGCCAGCAGCCCGCGGACAGGTTCTAACACTGAAGCTTTCTTT
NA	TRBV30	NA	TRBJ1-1	CAWSDHRPNTEAFF	TGTGCCTGGAGTGACCACAGACCGAACACTGAAGCTTTCTTT
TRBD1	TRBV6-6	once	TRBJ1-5	CASSWTGEGQPQHF	TGTGCCAGCAGTTGGACAGGGGAGGGTCAGCCCCAGCATTTT
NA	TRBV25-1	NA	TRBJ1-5	CASSSTGNQPQHF	TGTGCCAGCAGTAGTACGGGCAATCAGCCCCAGCATTTT
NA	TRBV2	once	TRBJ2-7	CASSPAYEQYF	TGTGCCAGCAGTCCAGCCTACGAGCAGTACTTC
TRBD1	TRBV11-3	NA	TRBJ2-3	CASSPNGQGAITDTQYF	TGTGCCAGCAGCCCGAACGGCCAGGGGGCGATCACAGATACGCAGTATTTT
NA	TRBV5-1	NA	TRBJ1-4	CASSPTVTNEKLFF	TGCGCCAGCAGCCCGACAGTAACTAATGAAAAACTGTTTTTT
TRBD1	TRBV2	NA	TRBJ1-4	CASVLQGTNEKLFF	TGTGCCAGCGTTCTACAGGGGACTAATGAAAAACTGTTTTTT
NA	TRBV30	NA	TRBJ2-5	CAWSVAGIEETQYF	TGTGCCTGGAGTGTAGCAGGGATTGAGGAGACCCAGTACTTC
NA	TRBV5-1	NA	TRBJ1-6	CASSLRSGNSPLHF	TGCGCCAGCAGCTTGAGGTCAGGCAATTCACCCCTCCACTTT
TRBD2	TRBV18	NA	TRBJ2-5	CASSQGLAGVYGETQYF	TGTGCCAGCTCACAAGGACTAGCGGGAGTCTACGGAGAGACCCAGTACTTC
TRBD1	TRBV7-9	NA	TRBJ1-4	CASTGGNEKLFF	TGTGCCTCTACAGGGGGCAATGAAAAACTGTTTTTT
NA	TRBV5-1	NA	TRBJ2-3	CASSLGGSTDTQYF	TGCGCCAGCAGCTTGGGGGGCAGCACAGATACGCAGTATTTT
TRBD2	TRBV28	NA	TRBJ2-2	CASSLWILAGGPGELFF	TGTGCCAGCAGTTTATGGATCCTAGCGGGGGGGCCCGGGGAGCTGTTTTTT
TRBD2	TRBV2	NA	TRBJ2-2	CAGLREANTGELFF	TGTGCCGGGTTACGGGAGGCGAACACCGGGGAGCTGTTTTTT
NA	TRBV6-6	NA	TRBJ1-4	CASRTDSATNEKLFF	TGTGCCAGCAGGACAGACTCTGCAACTAATGAAAAACTGTTTTTT
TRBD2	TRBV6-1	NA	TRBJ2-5	CASSGGLAQETQYF	TGTGCCAGCAGTGGGGGACTAGCGCAAGAGACCCAGTACTTC
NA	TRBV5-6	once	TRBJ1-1	CASSIRQIGTEAFF	TGTGCCAGCAGCATCCGACAAATCGGCACTGAAGCTTTCTTT
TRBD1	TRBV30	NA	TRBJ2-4	CAWSVPKFRTGRSKNIQYF	TGTGCCTGGAGTGTGCCGAAGTTTAGGACAGGGAGGTCCAAAAACATTCAGTACTTC
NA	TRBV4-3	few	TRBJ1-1	CASSQDRRSPKIEAFF	TGCGCCAGCAGCCAAGATCGGAGAAGCCCGAAGATTGAAGCTTTCTTT
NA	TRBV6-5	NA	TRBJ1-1	CASSYSTTRYTEAFF	TGTGCCAGCAGTTACTCGACTACCAGATACACTGAAGCTTTCTTT
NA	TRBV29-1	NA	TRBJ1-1	CSVRTAYREAFF	TGCAGCGTTAGGACAGCCTACCGTGAAGCTTTCTTT